This T cell receptor beta chain was identified during a study of blood T cell repertoires in COVID-19. Study background: Samples came from the United States, Italy and Spain, spanning acute and convalescent COVID-19. PBMCs, B-cell-depleted T cells, or T cells provided the cDNA or gDNA that made up the material.

In the original analysis: Cell counts per sample came from amplifying reference gene primers. TCRdb's copy holds only in-frame clones and misses some; the assay was immunoSEQ multiplex PCR. That table gives V, J and clone size, and the DNA gave D and trimming. This sample has 80,000 or so clones, with about 87% found just once. The CDR3 length is 17 residues. J lost 2 bases, V lost 3 bases, and 10 bases had no gene match. Germline CDR1 and CDR2: SGDLS and YYNGEE. Material for sequencing was peripheral blood. This receptor was obtained from a human donor in a cohort sampled during active COVID-19. The J gene is TRBJ2-1, the V gene TRBV9; TRBD1 matches at 8 bases. The CDR3 DNA sequence: TGTGCCAGCAGCGGAAGCAGGGGGCGAATGACCTACAATGAGCAGTTCTTC. Amino acid sequence: CASSGSRGRMTYNEQFF.